The next 4 T cell receptor beta chains were all read from a single sample in a study of cytomegalovirus exposure and HLA in healthy donors. PCR was performed using 60 Vbeta and 13 Jbeta primers. Method: immunoSEQ multiplex PCR; TCRdb's copy keeps in-frame clones and lacks some. The sample shows about 150,000 clones, roughly three quarters of them seen only once. The sequenced material came from PBMCs. These receptors all stem from a woman aged 40-49 years in good health and CMV-seronegative.

The chain recombines TRBV27 with TRBJ2-7, with 10 bases matching TRBD2. Germline values: CDR1 MNHEY, CDR2 SMNVEV (reference sequence). V lost 5 bases and J lost 0; bases outside the gene matches: 4. The CDR3 length is 15 residues. The CDR3 protein is CASSKGLAFSYEQYF. CDR3 bases: TGTGCCAGCAGTAAGGGACTAGCGTTCTCCTACGAGCAGTACTTC.

The rearrangement links TRBV28 to TRBJ1-1, with 8 positions matching TRBD1. CDR3 length: 15 residues. Germline CDR1 reads MDHEN; CDR2 reads SYDVKM. V shed 5 bases and J 0 bases; nucleotides not matched to a gene: 5. The CDR3 region is CASSPRTGLNTEAFF. The CDR3 bases are TGTGCCAGCAGTCCCCGGACAGGGCTGAACACTGAAGCTTTCTTT.

The V gene is TRBV5-4, the J gene TRBJ2-5, with D possibly TRBD1 on 5 matching bases. Germline V CDR1 and CDR2: SGHNT, YYREEE (reference sequence). V lost 1 base and J lost 3, with 10 bases in between. This CDR3 has 14 amino acids. CDR3 in DNA: TGTGCCAGCAGCTTGAGGGGTCGGAAAGAGACCCAGTACTTC. Translation gives CASSLRGRKETQYF.

The chain uses TRBV5-1 and TRBJ2-3; 10 nucleotides line up with TRBD2. Per germline, CDR1 SGHRS and CDR2 YFSETQ. After removal of 0 bases from V and 1 base from J, the junction contained 5 bases not matched to a gene. The CDR3 sequence is 17 residues long. The CDR3 is CASSLGLAGGGTDTQYF. CDR3 sequence (DNA): TGCGCCAGCAGCTTGGGGTTAGCGGGGGGCGGCACAGATACGCAGTATTTT.